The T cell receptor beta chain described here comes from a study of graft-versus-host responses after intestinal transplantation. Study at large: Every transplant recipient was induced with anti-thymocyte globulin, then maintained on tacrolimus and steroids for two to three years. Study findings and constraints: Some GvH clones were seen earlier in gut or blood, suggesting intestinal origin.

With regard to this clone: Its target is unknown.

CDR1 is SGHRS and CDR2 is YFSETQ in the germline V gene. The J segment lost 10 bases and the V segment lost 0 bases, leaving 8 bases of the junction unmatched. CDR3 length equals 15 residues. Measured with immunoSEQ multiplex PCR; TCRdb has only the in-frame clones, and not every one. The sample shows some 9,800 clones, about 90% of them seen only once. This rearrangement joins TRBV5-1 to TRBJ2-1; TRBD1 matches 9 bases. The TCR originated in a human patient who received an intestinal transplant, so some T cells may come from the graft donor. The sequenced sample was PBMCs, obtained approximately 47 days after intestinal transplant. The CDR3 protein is CASSLATGGPNEQFF. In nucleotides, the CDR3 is TGCGCCAGCAGCTTGGCAACAGGGGGCCCCAACGAGCAGTTCTTC.